The 2 T cell receptor beta chains given below trace back to one sample, sequenced in a study of blood T cells in healthy people across ages. Primed by a sample-barcoded 5' primer and a J-beta primer mix, a second PCR proceeded for about 7 to 11 cycles. MiXCR was run by TCRdb on the 5' RACE reads, yielding one entry per CDR3 protein. The table lists roughly 730,000 distinct CDR3 sequences, about 56% of them singletons, with roughly 25% in the top ten. The sample taken for sequencing was blood. The receptor set was obtained from a man in his forties in good health.

V is TRBV12-3 or TRBV12-4 and J is TRBJ1-1; possibly TRBD1 for D (5 bases). CDR3 size: 13 residues. V gave up 5 bases and J gave up 3 bases, with 10 bases separating them. The DNA for the CDR3 is TGTGCCAGCAGTATCCAGGGTTACACTGAAGCTTTCTTT. Amino acid sequence: CASSIQGYTEAFF.

This clonotype was counted a few times. The V call is TRBV29-1, the J call TRBJ2-7; 10 nucleotides align to TRBD2. Per germline, CDR1 SQVTM and CDR2 ANQGSEA. The V and J ends lost 7 bases and 4 bases, in that order; junction bases with no gene match: 4. The CDR3 consists of 12 residues. The CDR3 coding sequence is TGCAGCGGGCGGACTAGCGGTTACGAGCAGTACTTC. Translated, it gives CSGRTSGYEQYF.